The next 2 T cell receptor beta chains were all read from a single sample in a study of OX40 agonist ivuxolimab in advanced cancers. Profiled with immunoSEQ multiplex PCR; TCRdb holds only in-frame clones, not every one. The sample holds some 48,000 clones, 92% seen once. The material sequenced was CD4+ or CD8+ T cells sorted from blood, taken in a trial of the OX40 agonist ivuxolimab. The source is an adult with an advanced solid tumor such as melanoma, head and neck, liver or kidney cancer.

V gene TRBV9 combines with J gene TRBJ2-3; TRBD2 is a possible D gene (6 bases). CDR3 length: 14 amino acids. In germline, CDR1 is SGDLS, CDR2 YYNGEE. The V and J ends lost 3 bases and 6 bases respectively, with 14 bases between them. The CDR3 nucleotides read TGTGCCAGCAGCGCCCTAGGGACTTTCGATACGCAGTATTTT. As protein: CASSALGTFDTQYF.

Only a few counts were recorded for this clone. The same CDR3 arises from other DNA sequences in this sample as well. The chain links TRBV7-8 to TRBJ1-1, with D perhaps matching TRBD1 (6 bases). V lost 5 bases, J lost 1 base, and 11 bases lay in between. CDR3 length: 14 residues. Looked up from germline, CDR1 is SGHVS and CDR2 is FQNEAQ. The CDR3 sequence is CASSPGQTNTEAFF. The DNA for the CDR3 is TGTGCCAGCAGCCCCGGACAGACGAACACTGAAGCTTTCTTT.